This TCR beta chain was documented in a study of regulatory T cells in long-lasting Graves disease. The study's findings and limits: Graves' patients with persistent disease showed TCR diversity lower than patients newly diagnosed.

This clonotype has ten or more counts. Its matching antigen is unknown. The CDR3 extends over 15 amino acids. After removal of 0 bases from V and 7 bases from J, the junction contained 7 bases not matched to a gene. Germline CDR1 and CDR2: SGHRS and YFSETQ. Indicated time point: newly diagnosed GD, antithyroid drugs for less than 3 months. PBMC-derived RNA was used for the TCR library. An endocrinology department in Xi'an, China, recruited the patients. Libraries of TCR beta came from iRepertoire HTBI primers plus Arm-PCR of CDR3 regions. TCRdb reanalysed the multiplex PCR reads using MiXCR and keeps one entry per CDR3 protein. The sample records 400,000 to 550,000 distinct CDR3 sequences, under 15% being singletons. These same data were also listed under a study on T cells in Graves' hyperthyroidism and ophthalmopathy. That report adds: When the TCR CDR3 underwent first-round RT-PCR, the HTBI primer set was used. A model using 13 V-J features told ophthalmopathy apart from stable hyperthyroidism.

The sample in question was peripheral blood mononuclear cells (PBMCs), obtained at new diagnosis, from a patient treated with antithyroid drugs. This receptor was taken from a young woman with Graves disease. The V gene is TRBV5-1, the J gene TRBJ2-1, with 7 bases aligning to TRBD1. The CDR3 loop is CASSLAPTGKNEQFF. CDR3 nucleotide sequence: TGCGCCAGCAGCTTGGCCCCGACAGGGAAGAATGAGCAGTTCTTC.